This TCR beta chain was identified during a study of a mutant IDH1 vaccine in newly diagnosed glioma (dated by TCRdb to about 2021). Study-wide context: In the chemotherapy-containing groups, vaccination started alongside temozolomide cycles, whereas in patients who had radiotherapy alone it started 4-6 weeks after radiotherapy. Of the roughly 33 treated patients, around 62% were male and 37.5% were female, and the mean age was approximately 37 years. Prior to enrollment, standard therapy consisting of radiotherapy alone, temozolomide alone, or radiochemotherapy with temozolomide had been administered to patients, with the combination being received by most patients. The week-35 safety follow-up took place at visit V12, and the week-47 end of study took place at visit V13. Six visits were used for peripheral blood collection: V03 (baseline), V05, V07, V10, V12 and V13. For exploratory analyses, longitudinal TCRB deep sequencing was carried out in under 30 treated patients wherever samples were available.

Concerning this clone itself: Its recognized antigen is unknown. The input lacks base qualities; no much larger clone sits a single base away.

Library method: the immunoSEQ multiplex PCR assay. The hsTCRB Kit was used according to the manufacturer's protocol to amplify rearranged TCR beta chain sequences. TCRB libraries were sequenced on an Illumina MiSeq. On the authors' methods: The proprietary platform of the kit vendor was used for demultiplexing, trimming and gene mapping. TCRdb took this table from immuneACCESS and kept in-frame rearrangements with V and J called. Such tables lack part of the clones; where checked against another copy, unresolved V genes explain under half of the gap, and the rest is unexplained. From that table come the V and J calls and clone size; the DNA was used to work out D and trimming. This sample is represented by around 30,000 clones; around 87% of them were singletons. More than 10% of the sample goes to the ten largest clones. What the time point label conveys for this sample: week 47, end of study. A 20-mer mutant IDH1 peptide at 300 micrograms in Montanide made up each vaccine dose, which was injected subcutaneously together with topical imiquimod. Patients received eight vaccinations in weeks 1, 3, 5, 7, 11, 15, 19 and 23, corresponding to visits V03 through V10. The donors had newly diagnosed IDH1-mutant astrocytomas of WHO grade 3 or 4 that showed loss of nuclear ATRX. The samples were drawn from NOA16, a multicentre, single-arm, open-label phase I trial in Germany that tested a mutant IDH1 peptide vaccine in humans for the first time. Genomic DNA for TCRB sequencing was extracted from EDTA blood using the DNeasy Blood and Tissue Kit.

Study-wide findings and limitations: Changes in the top peripheral T cell clonotypes picked up by TCRB sequencing did not appear to be linked to pseudoprogression. Vaccine-induced immune responses across multiple MHC alleles were detected in over 80% of patients. It was noted by the authors that analyses of patient blood samples could not be reproduced owing to sample limitations. PBMC samples for TCRB deep sequencing were selected based on availability.

The germline V gene encodes CDR1 DFQATT and CDR2 SNEGSKA (reference sequence). The V end loses 3 bases and the J end loses 3 bases, and a stretch of 4 bases separates them. CDR3 length: 11 amino acids, cysteine to phenylalanine. Here the CDR3 DNA is all that survives: 33 bases in frame from base 1. The sequence came from a woman aged 25 to 39 with glioma. Sequences were derived from PBMCs, sampled from a glioma patient whose treatment included an IDH1 peptide vaccine. Recombination joined TRBV20-1 with TRBJ2-3; the D gene cannot be named for sure. The DNA is TGCAGTGCTAGCAGGACAGATACGCAGTATTTT. It translates as CSASRTDTQYF.